This entry is about one T cell receptor (beta chain). Its antigen remains unknown. These data come from a study of response to subunit inactivated influenza vaccine. Study-wide results and limits: The authors suggested that every seasonal influenza vaccination recruits few new T cells.

TCRdb analysed the RT-PCR reads with MiXCR anew, one entry per CDR3 protein. The data show hundreds of thousands of distinct CDR3 sequences, 12% to 15% seen once. Trimming took 0 bases from V and 3 from J, leaving 8 bases between them. Germline V CDR1 and CDR2: SGHVS, FNYEAQ. The CDR3 has 14 residues. This chain links TRBV7-6 with TRBJ1-1, with D unclear. The receptor was derived from a man between 50 and 59 years old who received an inactivated influenza vaccine. Sequences were derived from PBMCs from blood, sampled roughly 2 weeks before vaccination. CDR3 amino acids: CASSLAHKDTEAFF. The CDR3 DNA reads as TGTGCCAGCAGCTTAGCGCACAAGGACACTGAAGCTTTCTTT.